This TCR beta chain was sequenced during a study of cytomegalovirus exposure and HLA in healthy donors (dated by TCRdb to about 2017). About the study as a whole: According to an earlier analysis of several hundred of the donors, some 170 million T cells yielded 120 million or so unique TCR beta sequences and 276 Gb of sequence data. Donor age, sex, ethnicity and CMV serostatus were compiled alongside the repertoire data. The study profiled the T cell repertoires of approximately 700 subjects by immunosequencing and related them to cytomegalovirus serostatus. Both class I and class II loci were covered by HLA typing, at four-digit resolution. Along with the approximately 700-subject first cohort, a separate validation cohort of 120 different subjects was used. An early release covering just under 650 HLA-typed donors comprised approximately 290 gigabases of sequencing data and around 80 million unique TCR sequences. To decide whether each TCR beta V gene segment behaved as functional or pseudogenic, an earlier analysis of approximately 600 of the donors relied on high-throughput TCR beta sequencing. Among roughly 400 genotyped donors of the cohort, an average of about 220,000 unique TCR beta nucleotide sequences was sequenced per donor, of which roughly 18% were non-productive. To predict cytomegalovirus infection status, the study combined high-throughput TCR immunosequencing, statistical association of individual TCRs with disease status, and machine learning. Because of strong linkage in the cohort, a few DR-DQ haplotypes were treated as single units for association and clustering. The genetic ancestry cluster associated with self-reported Caucasian donors included 81% of the 398 genotyped donors. The later analysis used no new phenotypic data to find candidate immune exposures, relying instead on TCR beta sequences and their occurrence across donors. The study was designed to test whether signatures of past pathogen exposure could be identified by cataloging public T cell receptors. Every discovery cohort repertoire had been produced on one sequencing platform. A later genetic analysis used genome-wide SNP genotypes for about 60% of the roughly 700 donors, treating that subset as a discovery cohort. The number of donors typed differed by locus, with about 629-630 for A, B, C, DRB1 and DQB1, around 500 for DQA1, approximately 580 for DPA1, and 472 for DPB1. A later analysis re-examined previously published TCR beta repertoires from 500 to 700 donors and added high-resolution HLA genotyping to investigate patterns of TCR occurrence. Study-level results and caveats: Because some donors lacked HLA typing at each locus, the association tests relied only on the typed subset. The earlier analysis of approximately 540 of the donors excluded some 15 rarely observed V segments, including chromosome 9 orphons, because counts were too low. The presence/absence analyses assumed that sequencing depth was roughly uniform across donors, and that assumption may not be true. A total of roughly 160 TCR beta chains were listed by the study as associated with cytomegalovirus. Most TCR sequences were observed very rarely across donors, whereas some public TCRs were present in many individuals. In a later analysis, HLA-associated TCR beta chains showed more clonal expansion and lower generation probabilities than non-associated chains that were equally common. Three of the identified cytomegalovirus-associated TCR beta chains were confirmed in vitro to be specific for cytomegalovirus antigens. The authors suggested that the approach could potentially be generalized to other disease states and immunological phenotypes. Linkage disequilibrium might explain the correlated functional status among segregating V segments, but an unknown experimental factor could not be excluded. Compared with the roughly 600-donor mean, donors in an Asian-associated ancestry cluster had fewer N-insertions in productive TCRs, according to a later genetic analysis. Several of the top co-occurrence clusters appeared to be linked to parvovirus B19, influenza, CMV and Epstein-Barr virus, according to a later analysis. V-gene and J-gene trimming of TCR beta chains was associated with a missense DCLRE1C variant in a later genetic analysis, and the association was replicated in an independent cohort. Only TCR beta chains were sequenced in this cohort, and the absence of alpha or paired-chain data limited detectable features. The sequencing pipeline was judged likely to have produced a cluster of highly shared sequence variants as a technical artifact. A further reported finding was that TCR beta sequences accurately predicted the HLA-A and HLA-B alleles for most subjects in the first cohort. In a later analysis, 15,000 to 20,000 TCR beta sequences were associated with specific HLA alleles at a false discovery rate of 0.05. Cytomegalovirus status was reported to be diagnosed by the classifier with high specificity and sensitivity in both the original and validation cohorts. For the cohort, immune exposure information was limited to CMV serostatus. An earlier analysis of approximately 530 of the donors showed that most TCR beta V segments appeared in productive rearrangements either about 90% or about 30% of the time, which broadly matched IMGT annotations. When HLA alleles, especially DR and DQ, strongly co-occurred, attributing TCR associations to individual alleles was difficult. In a later analysis, TCR association rates were found to vary across HLA loci, with the most associated TCRs seen for DRB1 alleles and the fewest for HLA-C alleles. The 87-base-pair reads could not distinguish some IMGT-functional V segments, including TRBV6-2 and TRBV6-3, so those segments were excluded. A later analysis found that most CMV-associated TCR beta chains appeared HLA-restricted, with HLA associations seemingly driven largely by CMV exposure.

The junction shows trimming of 5 bases on V and 11 bases on J, and the gene matches do not reach 17 bases of it. The CDR3 holds 15 amino acids from the cysteine to the phenylalanine. Of all the DNA, just the CDR3 is kept, 45 bases in frame from base 1. Reading the germline V gene gives CDR1 KGHSH and CDR2 LQKENI. In total, over 600 healthy bone marrow donors made up the cohort. All cohort members were sampled while nominally healthy, although unrecorded immune exposures were likely present. The donor was CMV seropositive and was included in the group of 250 to 350 seropositive cohort members. A peripheral blood sample was provided by each donor, and peripheral blood mononuclear cells were used for TCR beta sequencing. The Qiagen DNeasy Blood Extraction Kit was used to extract genomic DNA from the blood cell samples. With respect to this clone: The antigen it recognizes is unknown. No per-base quality is available; no much larger clone lies one base away.

The library was generated by the immunoSEQ multiplex PCR assay. For the multiplex PCR, a mixture combining 60 forward primers for TCR Vbeta segments and 13 reverse primers for TCR Jbeta segments was used. The CDR3 region of rearranged TCR beta genes was amplified from genomic DNA with a multiplex PCR assay. The Illumina HiSeq System was used to sequence the amplified TCR beta libraries as 87-base-pair reads. The study's own analysis went as follows. A later analysis counted about 80 million unique TCR beta chains across the 500 to 850 repertoires, and roughly 10 million of these chains were shared by at least two donors. A nearest-neighbor algorithm error-corrected the raw reads and collapsed the reads into unique sequences, merging closely related sequences to remove PCR and sequencing errors. Alignment of CDR3 sequences to IMGT reference sequences was used to assign V, D and J gene segments. For a sequence to be retained, a match of at least six nucleotides to both a V gene segment and a J gene segment was required. Rearrangements were classified as productive when the CDR3 lacked stop codons and remained in frame with V and J, and all other rearrangements were classified as non-productive. Following IMGT convention, CDR3 was defined as the stretch from the second conserved V-encoded cysteine to the conserved J-encoded phenylalanine. In an earlier analysis of around 600 of the donors, sequences lacking an unambiguous match to a single V gene segment were excluded. In an earlier analysis of approximately 500 of the donors, a V segment was called functional when productive rearrangements were above 56.7%, and segregating when the standard deviation between donors exceeded 5%. A statistical classification framework was built for diagnosing cytomegalovirus status from the catalog of TCR beta chain sequences. A later analysis assigned V and J genes by comparing TCR nucleotide sequences with IMGT/GENE-DB human TR gene sequences. In a later analysis, CDR3 sequences and most-parsimonious VDJ recombination scenarios were assigned using the TCRdist pipeline. In a later analysis, each TCR beta chain was defined by its CDR3 amino acid sequence together with its V-gene family, and reads lacking a unique V-gene family were excluded. As a way to deal with suspected cross-contamination and a sequencing artifact, a later analysis dropped approximately 590 nucleotide sequences that were highly shared and had low generation probability. For each public chain, a later analysis derived a clonal expansion index from normalized ranks of inferred template counts within each repertoire. A later analysis computed generation probabilities with a VDJ recombination model fitted to out-of-frame rearrangements, and checked the results against IGoR. Hypergeometric tests were used in a later analysis to score TCR-TCR, TCR-HLA and TCR-CMV co-occurrence, with a repertoire-size bias correction applied to the TCR pairs. A later analysis estimated false discovery rates by permuting HLA or CMV assignments 20 times. A later analysis grouped co-occurring TCRs with DBSCAN, adding TCRdist sequence similarity when clustering within HLA-allele-positive subsets. Repertoires with fewer than 30,000 or more than 120,000 public chains, plus five repertoires with anomalous nucleotide sharing, were excluded from co-occurrence clustering. TCRdb retrieved this table from immuneACCESS and kept in-frame rearrangements only. Not all clones are present; in checked studies, unresolved V genes account for under half, and no reason is known for the remainder. V and J calls and clone size are given by that table; D and trimming were obtained from the DNA. Across this sample there are fewer than 150,000 clones, with 70% to 85% seen only once. The leading ten clones occupy 6.5% of the sample.

The sequence is built from TRBV18 and TRBJ2-7; 8 central bases correspond to TRBD2. The sample comprised PBMCs. The sequence came from a man in his forties in good health and CMV-seropositive. The CDR3 sequence is CASSGTTSGMRAKYF. The sequenced DNA: TGTGCCAGCTCAGGTACTACTAGCGGTATGAGGGCCAAGTACTTC.